The clone carrying this T cell receptor beta chain has a handful of counts. Its antigen is unidentified. TCRdb re-called the reads with MiXCR, one entry per CDR3 protein. In the table there are approximately 750,000 distinct CDR3 sequences, 35% of which are singletons. The sample originates from a study of T cell repertoires in cytomegalovirus infection. Study information: CMV infection plus the matching HLA type was flagged by public TCR beta signatures.

V gave up 4 bases and J gave up 3 bases, with 21 bases separating them. CDR3 length: 17 residues. Germline V gene sequence: CDR1 SGHNT, CDR2 YYREEE (reference sequence). Study conclusions and caveats: The cumulative frequency of public TCR beta families identified carriers of CMV plus the relevant HLA.

The V and J genes are TRBV5-4 and TRBJ2-3; TRBD2 might be the D (6 bases). The sequenced sample was PBMCs. This clonotype was sampled from a human donor in good health (CMV status not recorded). Some clones in this sample may be carry-over from other donors' samples. The CDR3 protein is CASSPSGAGKDTDTQYF. The CDR3 DNA reads as TGTGCCAGCAGCCCGAGTGGCGCGGGAAAGGATACAGATACGCAGTATTTT.